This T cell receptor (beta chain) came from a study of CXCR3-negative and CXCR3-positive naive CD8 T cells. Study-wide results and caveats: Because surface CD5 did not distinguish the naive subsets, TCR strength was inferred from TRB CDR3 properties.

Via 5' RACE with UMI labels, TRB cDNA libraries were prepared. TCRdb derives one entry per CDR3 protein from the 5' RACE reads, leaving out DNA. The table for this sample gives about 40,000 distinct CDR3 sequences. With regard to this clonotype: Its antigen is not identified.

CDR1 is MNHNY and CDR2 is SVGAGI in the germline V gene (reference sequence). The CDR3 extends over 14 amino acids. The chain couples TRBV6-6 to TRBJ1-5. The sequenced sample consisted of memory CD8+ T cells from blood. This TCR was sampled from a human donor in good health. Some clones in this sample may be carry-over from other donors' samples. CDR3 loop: CASTDYPHNQPQHF.